A selection of T cell receptor beta chains follows, all from one sample in a study of CD8 T cells in ankylosing spondylitis. From the 5' RACE reads, TCRdb called clonotypes with MiXCR, one entry per CDR3 protein. The sample has about 300,000 distinct CDR3 sequences, around 20% seen once. Sequenced material: blood, either unsorted or a sorted T cell fraction (not recorded which). The receptors here all came from a female donor with ankylosing spondylitis or in good health (not recorded which). Each CDR3 is given with its conserved first and last residue. D genes are given only for firm matches. The size of a clone is reported for some rows only, either as once, few or many, or as a class for expanded clones.

CDR3 protein: CASSKDRYGYTF
CDR3 DNA: TGTGCCAGCAGCAAGGACCGATATGGCTACACCTTC
J gene: TRBJ1-2
V gene: TRBV7-6
clone size: NA
D gene: NA

CDR3 protein: CASSVGWGEQFF
CDR3 DNA: TGTGCCAGCAGCGTAGGGTGGGGGGAGCAGTTCTTC
J gene: TRBJ2-1
V gene: TRBV9
clone size: many
D gene: NA

CDR3 protein: CASKQGPNYGYTF
CDR3 DNA: TGTGCCAGCAAACAGGGGCCCAACTATGGCTACACCTTC
J gene: TRBJ1-2
V gene: TRBV25-1
clone size: few
D gene: TRBD1

CDR3 protein: CASRSTSGDTQYF
CDR3 DNA: TGTGCCAGCAGATCGACTAGCGGAGATACGCAGTATTTT
J gene: TRBJ2-3
V gene: TRBV6-2/TRBV6-3
clone size: NA
D gene: TRBD2

CDR3 protein: CSVVGTGVNNEQFF
CDR3 DNA: TGCAGCGTTGTCGGGACAGGGGTTAACAATGAGCAGTTCTTC
J gene: TRBJ2-1
V gene: TRBV29-1
clone size: NA
D gene: TRBD1

CDR3 protein: CASGPWTALSYEQYF
CDR3 DNA: TGTGCCAGCGGTCCATGGACAGCCCTGTCCTACGAGCAGTACTTC
J gene: TRBJ2-7
V gene: TRBV7-2
clone size: few
D gene: NA

CDR3 protein: CASSPIPGTGHYEQYF
CDR3 DNA: TGTGCCAGCAGTCCTATTCCCGGGACAGGGCACTACGAGCAGTACTTC
J gene: TRBJ2-7
V gene: TRBV6-1
clone size: NA
D gene: TRBD1

CDR3 protein: CASSFSRNTEAFF
CDR3 DNA: TGTGCCAGCAGTTTCTCCAGGAACACTGAAGCTTTCTTT
J gene: TRBJ1-1
V gene: TRBV6-5
clone size: NA
D gene: NA

CDR3 protein: CASSHWPLGQQETQYF
CDR3 DNA: TGTGCCAGCAGCCACTGGCCCCTCGGACAGCAAGAGACCCAGTACTTC
J gene: TRBJ2-5
V gene: TRBV28
clone size: few
D gene: NA

CDR3 protein: CASTLELAADTQYF
CDR3 DNA: TGTGCCAGCACCCTGGAACTAGCGGCAGATACGCAGTATTTT
J gene: TRBJ2-3
V gene: TRBV12-3/TRBV12-4
clone size: few
D gene: TRBD2

CDR3 protein: CASSPSLWVSADTQYF
CDR3 DNA: TGTGCCAGCAGCCCCTCCTTGTGGGTGTCGGCAGATACGCAGTATTTT
J gene: TRBJ2-3
V gene: TRBV13
clone size: many
D gene: NA

CDR3 protein: CASSPRTSGPTDTQYF
CDR3 DNA: TGTGCCAGCTCACCGAGGACTAGCGGGCCCACAGATACGCAGTATTTT
J gene: TRBJ2-3
V gene: TRBV18
clone size: few
D gene: TRBD2

CDR3 protein: CSASLTSESEQYF
CDR3 DNA: TGCAGTGCTAGCTTGACTAGCGAGAGCGAGCAGTACTTC
J gene: TRBJ2-7
V gene: TRBV20-1
clone size: NA
D gene: TRBD2

CDR3 protein: CASRPKGGGDQPQHF
CDR3 DNA: TGTGCCAGCAGGCCAAAAGGGGGGGGAGATCAGCCCCAGCATTTT
J gene: TRBJ1-5
V gene: TRBV7-2
clone size: NA
D gene: NA

CDR3 protein: CASSFTLAGGEYNEQFF
CDR3 DNA: TGTGCCAGCAGCTTCACTCTAGCGGGAGGGGAGTACAATGAGCAGTTCTTC
J gene: TRBJ2-1
V gene: TRBV5-5
clone size: few
D gene: TRBD2

CDR3 protein: CASSQVRDNEQFF
CDR3 DNA: TGTGCCAGCAGCCAGGTCCGGGACAATGAGCAGTTCTTC
J gene: TRBJ2-1
V gene: TRBV7-9
clone size: many
D gene: NA

CDR3 protein: CSASKRVRETQYF
CDR3 DNA: TGCAGTGCCTCTAAGCGGGTTCGGGAGACCCAGTACTTC
J gene: TRBJ2-5
V gene: TRBV20-1
clone size: many
D gene: NA

CDR3 protein: CASSPLAAPYNEQFF
CDR3 DNA: TGTGCCAGCAGCCCACTAGCGGCTCCCTACAATGAGCAGTTCTTC
J gene: TRBJ2-1
V gene: TRBV11-1
clone size: few
D gene: TRBD2

CDR3 protein: CASSGRRGYNEQFF
CDR3 DNA: TGTGCCAGCAGCGGACGGCGTGGTTACAATGAGCAGTTCTTC
J gene: TRBJ2-1
V gene: TRBV28
clone size: NA
D gene: NA

CDR3 protein: CASSRDSIYNEQFF
CDR3 DNA: TGTGCCAGCTCCCGGGACTCGATTTACAATGAGCAGTTCTTC
J gene: TRBJ2-1
V gene: TRBV11-2
clone size: few
D gene: NA

CDR3 protein: CSARSIGTEAFF
CDR3 DNA: TGCAGTGCTCGTTCCATCGGCACTGAAGCTTTCTTT
J gene: TRBJ1-1
V gene: TRBV20-1
clone size: NA
D gene: NA

CDR3 protein: CASSLPLEPGEQYF
CDR3 DNA: TGTGCCAGCAGCCTCCCCTTGGAGCCGGGAGAGCAGTACTTC
J gene: TRBJ2-7
V gene: TRBV11-2
clone size: NA
D gene: NA

CDR3 protein: CASSVPGINTQYF
CDR3 DNA: TGTGCCAGCAGCGTCCCAGGGATCAATACGCAGTATTTT
J gene: TRBJ2-3
V gene: TRBV7-9
clone size: NA
D gene: NA

CDR3 protein: CASSWGQGADTQYF
CDR3 DNA: TGCGCCAGCAGCTGGGGACAGGGCGCAGATACGCAGTATTTT
J gene: TRBJ2-3
V gene: TRBV5-1
clone size: NA
D gene: TRBD1

CDR3 protein: CASTRAGETQYF
CDR3 DNA: TGTGCCAGCACTAGGGCCGGCGAGACCCAGTACTTC
J gene: TRBJ2-5
V gene: TRBV6-2/TRBV6-3
clone size: NA
D gene: NA

CDR3 protein: CASGRGGSTDTQYF
CDR3 DNA: TGTGCCAGCGGGCGGGGGGGCAGCACAGATACGCAGTATTTT
J gene: TRBJ2-3
V gene: TRBV6-2/TRBV6-3
clone size: NA
D gene: TRBD2

CDR3 protein: CSAIDTSGANVLTF
CDR3 DNA: TGCAGTGCTATCGATACCTCTGGGGCCAACGTCCTGACTTTC
J gene: TRBJ2-6
V gene: TRBV20-1
clone size: NA
D gene: NA

CDR3 protein: CASTRGMNTEAFF
CDR3 DNA: TGTGCCAGCACCAGGGGGATGAACACTGAAGCTTTCTTT
J gene: TRBJ1-1
V gene: TRBV3-1
clone size: few
D gene: TRBD1

CDR3 protein: CASSSGTGGISPLHF
CDR3 DNA: TGTGCCAGCAGCTCCGGGACAGGGGGAATTTCACCCCTCCACTTT
J gene: TRBJ1-6
V gene: TRBV7-9
clone size: few
D gene: TRBD1

CDR3 protein: CSASASGWVNEQFF
CDR3 DNA: TGCAGTGCTAGTGCGAGCGGGTGGGTGAATGAGCAGTTCTTC
J gene: TRBJ2-1
V gene: TRBV20-1
clone size: NA
D gene: NA

CDR3 protein: CASSARTAYEQYF
CDR3 DNA: TGTGCTAGCAGCGCCCGGACAGCCTACGAGCAGTACTTC
J gene: TRBJ2-7
V gene: TRBV7-7
clone size: NA
D gene: NA

CDR3 protein: CASSALGSFNTGELFF
CDR3 DNA: TGTGCCAGCAGCGCGCTGGGGAGCTTTAACACCGGGGAGCTGTTTTTT
J gene: TRBJ2-2
V gene: TRBV6-1
clone size: NA
D gene: NA

CDR3 protein: CASSLSGHGTEAFF
CDR3 DNA: TGCGCCAGCAGCTTGTCAGGTCATGGGACTGAAGCTTTCTTT
J gene: TRBJ1-1
V gene: TRBV5-1
clone size: few
D gene: NA

CDR3 protein: CASNGLAITGELFF
CDR3 DNA: TGTGCCAGCAACGGACTAGCGATCACCGGGGAGCTGTTTTTT
J gene: TRBJ2-2
V gene: TRBV19
clone size: NA
D gene: TRBD2

CDR3 protein: CASSLGVSVPSTDTQYF
CDR3 DNA: TGCGCCAGCAGCCTGGGGGTTAGCGTTCCTAGCACAGATACGCAGTATTTT
J gene: TRBJ2-3
V gene: TRBV5-1
clone size: NA
D gene: NA

CDR3 protein: CSVEEGGRLFF
CDR3 DNA: TGCAGCGTTGAAGAAGGGGGACGGTTGTTTTTT
J gene: TRBJ2-2
V gene: TRBV29-1
clone size: many
D gene: NA

CDR3 protein: CSARAWDRGQSHEQYF
CDR3 DNA: TGCAGTGCTAGAGCCTGGGACAGGGGGCAATCCCACGAGCAGTACTTC
J gene: TRBJ2-7
V gene: TRBV20-1
clone size: few
D gene: TRBD1

CDR3 protein: CASSTQGTAEKLFF
CDR3 DNA: TGTGCCAGCAGCACACAGGGGACTGCTGAAAAACTGTTTTTT
J gene: TRBJ1-4
V gene: TRBV7-2
clone size: many
D gene: TRBD1

CDR3 protein: CASSQGQGFSYNEQFF
CDR3 DNA: TGTGCCAGCAGCCAAGGACAGGGCTTTTCCTACAATGAGCAGTTCTTC
J gene: TRBJ2-1
V gene: TRBV3-1
clone size: many
D gene: TRBD1

CDR3 protein: CASSLAEEQYF
CDR3 DNA: TGTGCCAGCAGCTTGGCCGAGGAGCAGTACTTC
J gene: TRBJ2-7
V gene: TRBV5-5
clone size: NA
D gene: NA

CDR3 protein: CAIRTDSIAEAFF
CDR3 DNA: TGTGCCATCAGGACGGACAGCATCGCTGAAGCTTTCTTT
J gene: TRBJ1-1
V gene: TRBV10-3
clone size: NA
D gene: NA

CDR3 protein: CASRQQGATEAFF
CDR3 DNA: TGTGCCAGCAGACAACAGGGGGCCACTGAAGCTTTCTTT
J gene: TRBJ1-1
V gene: TRBV6-6
clone size: NA
D gene: TRBD1

CDR3 protein: CASSWDRVEAFF
CDR3 DNA: TGTGCCAGTAGCTGGGACAGAGTTGAAGCTTTCTTT
J gene: TRBJ1-1
V gene: TRBV19
clone size: once
D gene: TRBD1

CDR3 protein: CASGLGRGIWDTQYF
CDR3 DNA: TGTGCTAGTGGTTTGGGAAGGGGGATATGGGATACGCAGTATTTT
J gene: TRBJ2-3
V gene: TRBV12-5
clone size: NA
D gene: NA

CDR3 protein: CATGGEGNEQYF
CDR3 DNA: TGTGCCACCGGCGGGGAGGGTAATGAGCAGTACTTC
J gene: TRBJ2-7
V gene: TRBV6-5
clone size: NA
D gene: TRBD2

CDR3 protein: CSARGLAGENNEQFF
CDR3 DNA: TGCAGTGCTAGAGGCCTAGCGGGGGAGAACAATGAGCAGTTCTTC
J gene: TRBJ2-1
V gene: TRBV20-1
clone size: NA
D gene: TRBD2

CDR3 protein: CASSVSGTAYNEQFF
CDR3 DNA: TGTGCCAGCAGTGTCTCGGGGACAGCCTACAATGAGCAGTTCTTC
J gene: TRBJ2-1
V gene: TRBV28
clone size: NA
D gene: TRBD1

CDR3 protein: CASSREGGLGEQFF
CDR3 DNA: TGTGCCAGCAGCCGGGAGGGCGGCCTTGGGGAGCAGTTCTTC
J gene: TRBJ2-1
V gene: TRBV2
clone size: NA
D gene: TRBD2

CDR3 protein: CASSLDGTTNTGELFF
CDR3 DNA: TGTGCCAGCAGCTTGGATGGGACGACCAACACCGGGGAGCTGTTTTTT
J gene: TRBJ2-2
V gene: TRBV5-8
clone size: NA
D gene: NA

CDR3 protein: CASSLEGQSTDTQYF
CDR3 DNA: TGCGCCAGCAGCTTGGAAGGACAGAGCACAGATACGCAGTATTTT
J gene: TRBJ2-3
V gene: TRBV5-1
clone size: few
D gene: NA

CDR3 protein: CASSLVLADNEQFF
CDR3 DNA: TGTGCCAGCAGCTTAGTCTTGGCGGACAATGAGCAGTTCTTC
J gene: TRBJ2-1
V gene: TRBV11-1
clone size: few
D gene: NA

CDR3 protein: CAISAEGSYEQYF
CDR3 DNA: TGTGCCATCAGTGCGGAGGGCTCCTACGAGCAGTACTTC
J gene: TRBJ2-7
V gene: TRBV10-3
clone size: few
D gene: NA

CDR3 protein: CATSRGQGRDEQFF
CDR3 DNA: TGTGCCACCAGCAGAGGACAGGGGAGGGATGAGCAGTTCTTC
J gene: TRBJ2-1
V gene: TRBV15
clone size: NA
D gene: NA

CDR3 protein: CSASKLGLAGGMGTDTQYF
CDR3 DNA: TGCAGTGCTAGCAAATTAGGCCTAGCGGGAGGAATGGGCACAGATACGCAGTATTTT
J gene: TRBJ2-3
V gene: TRBV20-1
clone size: many
D gene: TRBD2

CDR3 protein: CSLSGLYGYTF
CDR3 DNA: TGCAGTCTTTCCGGGCTCTATGGCTACACCTTC
J gene: TRBJ1-2
V gene: TRBV20-1
clone size: few
D gene: NA

CDR3 protein: CSDWSGTPEAGAFF
CDR3 DNA: TGCAGCGATTGGTCCGGGACCCCAGAGGCAGGAGCTTTCTTT
J gene: TRBJ1-1
V gene: TRBV29-1
clone size: few
D gene: NA

CDR3 protein: CATSKGQGVGGYTF
CDR3 DNA: TGTGCCACCAGCAAAGGACAGGGGGTGGGCGGCTACACCTTC
J gene: TRBJ1-2
V gene: TRBV15
clone size: few
D gene: TRBD1

CDR3 protein: CASSTGTSGAPGELFF
CDR3 DNA: TGCGCCAGCAGCACCGGGACTAGCGGTGCCCCCGGGGAGCTGTTTTTT
J gene: TRBJ2-2
V gene: TRBV5-1
clone size: NA
D gene: TRBD2

CDR3 protein: CSARGQVMNTEAFF
CDR3 DNA: TGCAGTGCTAGGGGACAGGTGATGAACACTGAAGCTTTCTTT
J gene: TRBJ1-1
V gene: TRBV20-1
clone size: many
D gene: TRBD1